This note documents a single T cell receptor (beta chain) sequence. The source of the sample is a study of OX40 agonist ivuxolimab in advanced cancers. The data were produced by immunoSEQ multiplex PCR, yet TCRdb's version contains in-frame clones alone and is incomplete. Among 75,000 to 100,000 clones listed, around nine tenths were seen once. With V trimmed by 5 bases and J by 2 bases, 18 bases remained unmatched. Germline CDR1 is SGHVS and CDR2 is FQNEAQ. This CDR3 contains 19 residues. This specimen consisted of CD4+ or CD8+ T cells sorted from blood, obtained in a trial of the OX40 agonist ivuxolimab. This TCR came from an adult with an advanced solid tumor such as melanoma, head and neck, liver or kidney cancer. This chain joins TRBV7-8 and TRBJ2-3, with 8 positions matching TRBD2. DNA of the CDR3: TGTGCCAGCAGCCGGACCGGGACTAGTGGGGGGGCAGCCACAGATACGCAGTATTTT. Encoded protein: CASSRTGTSGGAATDTQYF.